Reported below is one T cell receptor (beta chain). The CDR3 has 13 amino acids. CDR1 and CDR2 (germline): MNHNY, SVGAGI (reference sequence). V was clipped by 5 bases and J by 6 bases; unmatched bases: 2. Generated by immunoSEQ multiplex PCR, the TCRdb table keeps only in-frame clones and is missing some. The repertoire includes 250,000 to 300,000 clones, roughly 87% of them detected once, and roughly 15% sits in the top ten. These data originate in a study of control samples from healthy donors and cancer patients. The chain uses TRBV6-6 and TRBJ1-2; 11 bases match TRBD1. This clonotype was obtained from a woman in her fifties or sixties with lung cancer. Sample: PBMCs. The DNA of the CDR3 is TGTGCCAGCAGTGGGGACAGGGGGGATGGCTACACCTTC. Its protein is CASSGDRGDGYTF.